The source of this T cell receptor (beta chain) is a study of graft-versus-host responses after intestinal transplantation. Turning to the study itself: Anti-thymocyte globulin induction preceded approximately three years of tacrolimus and steroid maintenance in all recipients. Findings and caveats of the study: Those patients showing graft-donor T cell macrochimerism displayed high graft-versus-host to host-versus-graft clonal ratios in allografts. Among recipient marrow samples, GvH clones were found; some appeared first in ileum or blood.

As regards this clone: The antigen remains undetermined.

Sequencing was performed with immunoSEQ multiplex PCR; in TCRdb, only in-frame clones are kept and a portion is missing. Seen here are under 45,000 clones, approximately 94% observed once, and the top ten hold about 0.22%. CDR3 length: 16 residues. V lost 3 bases to trimming and J lost 0 bases, with 17 bases between them. The germline V gene encodes CDR1 GTSNPN and CDR2 SVGIG (reference sequence). The rearrangement uses TRBV30 and TRBJ1-1; perhaps TRBD1 as D (6 bases). The sample consisted of unstimulated CD4+ T cells sorted from spleen or lymph node cells, taken before transplant. The clonotype comes from a human donor who was the organ donor for an intestinal transplant. This CDR3 is CAWRHRQVEVNTEAFF. The DNA for the CDR3 is TGTGCCTGGAGGCATAGACAGGTTGAAGTGAACACTGAAGCTTTCTTT. Full variable domain (rest looked up from reference TRBV30 and TRBJ1-1): SQTIHQWPATLVQPVGSPLSLECTVEGTSNPNLYWYRQAAGRGLQLLFYSVGIGQISSEVPQNLSASRPQDRQFILSSKKLLLSDSGFYLCAWRHRQVEVNTEAFFGQGTRLTVV.